Reported below is one T cell receptor (delta chain). What it binds is unknown. The sample originates from a study of Vδ1+ human thymocytes. Study-level results: In the thymus, TRG and TRD repertoires looked highly polyclonal with Gaussian CDR3 lengths.

Extracted RNA was reverse transcribed into cDNA. The CDR3 regions were amplified by multiplex PCR from V-gene primers to a constant-region primer. TCRdb re-called the multiplex PCR reads through CATT. The table includes about 58,000 delta-chain clones, about 15% detected once. CDR3 length: 21 residues. Per germline, CDR1 TSWWSYY and CDR2 QGS. Trimming cost V 4 bases and J 0 bases, with 30 bases left between them. The origin of this receptor is a girl under three years old who had congenital heart surgery. The sample comprised Vdelta1+ gamma-delta thymocytes from the thymus. Subset defined: FACS-sorted CD3+ TCRalphabeta- TCRVdelta1+ TCRVdelta2- thymocytes. The V gene is TRDV1, the J gene TRDJ1; possibly TRDD2 or TRDD3 for D (9 bases each). The CDR3 is CALGGTFLRGAGGSHTDKLIF. The CDR3 DNA reads as TGTGCTCTTGGGGGCACCTTCCTACGTGGGGCTGGGGGATCACACACCGATAAACTCATCTTT.